This TCR beta chain appears in the sequencing data of a study of shared clonotypes between healthy human individuals. V shed 3 bases and J shed 1 base, with 1 base lying between them. The CDR3 runs 12 residues. CDR1 and CDR2 (germline): ENHRY, SYGVKD. Method: immunoSEQ multiplex PCR; TCRdb's copy keeps in-frame clones and lacks some. This table has 400,000 to 600,000 clones, nearly 80% appearing once. The receptor was isolated from a woman in her thirties or forties in good health. Some clones in this sample may be carry-over from other donors' samples. The sequenced sample was PBMCs. V and J are TRBV10-3 and TRBJ2-1; unclear D gene. The CDR3 loop is CAISDSYNEQFF. The CDR3 DNA reads as TGTGCCATCAGTGATTCCTACAATGAGCAGTTCTTC.